Listed here are 3 T cell receptor beta chains from one sample, sequenced in a study of beta chain features in type 1 diabetes. Study-wide findings and caveats: All four CD4+ subsets from Type 1 diabetes patients carried moderately but significantly shorter TCRB CDR3s.

Their specific antigens are unknown. Reverse transcribing all isolated RNA meant expressed TCRB transcripts were sequenced. Only in-frame clones appear in the TCRdb table, and some are missing; sequencing was by immunoSEQ multiplex PCR. The data contain about 180,000 clones, approximately 8.1% of them seen just once; the ten biggest clones take up roughly 0.97%. The sequencing sample was made of central memory CD4+ T cells from blood. These receptors came from a woman between 40 and 50 years old with type 1 diabetes.

This rearrangement joins TRBV7-9 to TRBJ2-1; TRBD2 is a possible D gene (5 bases). Germline CDR1 is SEHNR and CDR2 is FQNEAQ (reference sequence). V shed 6 bases and J shed 4 bases, with 13 bases lying between them. CDR3 length: 14 amino acids. This CDR3 reads CASSFLAEYNEQFF. In DNA form, the CDR3 reads TGTGCCAGCAGTTTTCTAGCAGAATACAATGAGCAGTTCTTC. Looking up the rest from reference TRBV7-9 and TRBJ2-1 gives the full variable domain: DTGVSQNPRHKITKRGQNVTFRCDPISEHNRLYWYRQTLGQGPEFLTYFQNEAQLEKSRLLSDRFSAERPKGSFSTLEIQRTEQGDSAMYLCASSFLAEYNEQFFGPGTRLTVL.

This clone has a handful of counts. The gene calls are TRBV15 and TRBJ2-1, with TRBD1 as a possible D gene (6 bases). This CDR3 region has 19 residues. The germline gives CDR1 LNHNV, CDR2 YYDKDF (reference sequence). V gave up 3 bases and J gave up 0 bases, with 21 bases separating them. The DNA of the CDR3 is TGTGCCACCAGCAGTGAAATCCCCGGACAGTCGAGCTCCTACAATGAGCAGTTCTTC. Residues: CATSSEIPGQSSSYNEQFF.

The chain joins TRBV7-2 to TRBJ2-3; D may be TRBD2 (5 bases). The CDR3 has 16 residues. Per the germline V gene, CDR1 is SGHTA and CDR2 is FQGNSA. The V and J ends lost 0 bases and 6 bases respectively, with 16 bases between them. DNA of the CDR3: TGTGCCAGCAGCTTAGCGGTTAGTAGCGTAAGGGATACGCAGTATTTT. Its protein is CASSLAVSSVRDTQYF. Full variable domain (rest looked up from reference TRBV7-2 and TRBJ2-3): GAGVSQSPSNKVTEKGKDVELRCDPISGHTALYWYRQSLGQGLEFLIYFQGNSAPDKSGLPSDRFSAERTGGSVSTLTIQRTQQEDSAVYLCASSLAVSSVRDTQYFGPGTRLTVL.